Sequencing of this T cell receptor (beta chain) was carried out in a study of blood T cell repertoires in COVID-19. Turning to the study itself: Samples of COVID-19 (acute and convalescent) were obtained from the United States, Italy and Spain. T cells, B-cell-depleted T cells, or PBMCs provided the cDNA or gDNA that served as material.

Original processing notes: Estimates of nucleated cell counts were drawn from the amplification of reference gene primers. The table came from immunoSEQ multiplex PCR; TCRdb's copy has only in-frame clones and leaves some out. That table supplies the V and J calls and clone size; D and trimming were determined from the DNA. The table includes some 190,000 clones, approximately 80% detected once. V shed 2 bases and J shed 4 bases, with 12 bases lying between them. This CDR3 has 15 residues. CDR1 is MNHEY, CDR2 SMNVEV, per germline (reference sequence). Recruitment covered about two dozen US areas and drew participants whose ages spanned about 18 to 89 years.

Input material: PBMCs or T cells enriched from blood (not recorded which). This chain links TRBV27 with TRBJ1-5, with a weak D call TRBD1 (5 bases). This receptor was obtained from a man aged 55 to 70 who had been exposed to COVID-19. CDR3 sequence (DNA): TGTGCCAGCAGTTTAACGCAGGGCCTTAATCAGCCCCAGCATTTT. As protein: CASSLTQGLNQPQHF.